This T cell receptor beta chain was sequenced in a study of cytomegalovirus exposure and HLA in healthy donors. It was healthy bone marrow donors who served as donors. PCR amplification relied on 60 Vbeta primers (plus 13 Jbeta primers). The repertoire was sequenced with immunoSEQ multiplex PCR; TCRdb's copy has only in-frame clones and lacks some. Of about 200,000 clones listed, 70% to 80% are singletons. The CDR3 is 16 residues long. Germline V lookup: CDR1 MGHRA, CDR2 YSYEKL. With V trimmed by 3 bases and J by 4 bases, 8 bases remained unmatched. Sequencing input: PBMCs. The sequence derives from a male donor in good health and CMV-seronegative. This chain uses TRBV4-1 with TRBJ2-7; 11 nucleotides line up with TRBD2. CDR3 protein: CASSHRDGTSGYEQYF. CDR3 DNA sequence: TGCGCCAGCAGCCACCGTGACGGGACTAGCGGTTACGAGCAGTACTTC.